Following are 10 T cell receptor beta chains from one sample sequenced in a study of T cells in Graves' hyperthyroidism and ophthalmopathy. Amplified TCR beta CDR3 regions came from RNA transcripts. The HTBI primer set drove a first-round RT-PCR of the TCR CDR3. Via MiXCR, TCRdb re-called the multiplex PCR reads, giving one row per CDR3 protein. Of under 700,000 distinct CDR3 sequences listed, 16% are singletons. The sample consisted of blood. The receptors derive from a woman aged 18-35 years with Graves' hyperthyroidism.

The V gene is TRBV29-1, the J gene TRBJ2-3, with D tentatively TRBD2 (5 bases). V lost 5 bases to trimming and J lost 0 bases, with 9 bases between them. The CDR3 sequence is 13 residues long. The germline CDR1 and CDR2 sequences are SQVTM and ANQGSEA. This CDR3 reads CSVFSASTDTQYF. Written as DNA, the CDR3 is TGCAGCGTTTTTAGCGCCAGCACAGATACGCAGTATTTT.

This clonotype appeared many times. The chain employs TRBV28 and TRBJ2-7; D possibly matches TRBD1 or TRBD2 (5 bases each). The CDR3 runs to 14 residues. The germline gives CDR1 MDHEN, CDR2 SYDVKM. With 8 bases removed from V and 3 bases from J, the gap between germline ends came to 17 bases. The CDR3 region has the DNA TGTGCCAGCGGGGGAGTCGACAGCAACTACGAGCAGTACTTC. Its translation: CASGGVDSNYEQYF.

CDR3 sequence reads: CATSTGATAPEQYF. DNA of the CDR3: TGTGCCACCAGCACAGGGGCGACCGCTCCCGAGCAGTACTTC. This rearrangement joins TRBV15 to TRBJ2-7; D is possibly TRBD1 (6 bases). Germline V gene data show CDR1 as LNHNV and CDR2 as YYDKDF (reference sequence). The CDR3 consists of 14 residues. Trimming took off 4 bases at V and 6 bases at J, with 16 bases between the two ends.

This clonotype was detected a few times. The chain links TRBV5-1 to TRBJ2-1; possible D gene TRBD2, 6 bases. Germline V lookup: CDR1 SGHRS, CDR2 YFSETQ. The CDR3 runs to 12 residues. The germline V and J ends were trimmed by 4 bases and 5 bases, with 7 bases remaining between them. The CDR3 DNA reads TGCGCCAGCAGCGGACTAAACAATGAGCAGTTCTTC. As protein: CASSGLNNEQFF.

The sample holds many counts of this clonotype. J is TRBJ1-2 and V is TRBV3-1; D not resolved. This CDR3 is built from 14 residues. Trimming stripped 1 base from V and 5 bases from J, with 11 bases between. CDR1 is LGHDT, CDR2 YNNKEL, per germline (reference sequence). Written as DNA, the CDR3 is TGTGCCAGCAGCCAAGGGATATCAAAATATGGCTACACCTTC. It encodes CASSQGISKYGYTF.

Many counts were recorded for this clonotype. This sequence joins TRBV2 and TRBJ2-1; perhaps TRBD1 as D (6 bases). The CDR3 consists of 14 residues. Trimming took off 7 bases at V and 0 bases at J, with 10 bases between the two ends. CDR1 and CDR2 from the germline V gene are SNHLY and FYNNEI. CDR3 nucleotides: TGTGCCAGCAAAGGACAGACCTCCTACAATGAGCAGTTCTTC. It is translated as CASKGQTSYNEQFF.

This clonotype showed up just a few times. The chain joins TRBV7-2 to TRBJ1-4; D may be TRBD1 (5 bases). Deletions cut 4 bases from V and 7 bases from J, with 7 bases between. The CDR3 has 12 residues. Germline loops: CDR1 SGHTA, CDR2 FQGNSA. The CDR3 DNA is TGTGCCAGCAGCTCCACAGGTGAAAAACTGTTTTTT. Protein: CASSSTGEKLFF.

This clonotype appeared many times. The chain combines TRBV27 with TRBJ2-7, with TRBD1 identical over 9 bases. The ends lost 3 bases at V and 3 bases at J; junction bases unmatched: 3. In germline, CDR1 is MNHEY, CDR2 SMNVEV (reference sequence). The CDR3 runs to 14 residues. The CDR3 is CASSLGQGGYEQYF. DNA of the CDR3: TGTGCCAGCAGTTTGGGACAGGGAGGCTACGAGCAGTACTTC.

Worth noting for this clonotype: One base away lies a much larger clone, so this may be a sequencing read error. The CDR3 bases are TGCAGTGCTCCGGGACTAGCGGAGGGGCGCACAGATACGCAGTATTTT. Its translation is CSAPGLAEGRTDTQYF. V usage is TRBV20-1 and J usage is TRBJ2-3; 11 bases agree with TRBD2. Germline CDR1 DFQATT, CDR2 SNEGSKA (reference sequence). J lost 1 base, V lost 5 bases, and 8 bases had no gene match. This CDR3 has 16 amino acids.

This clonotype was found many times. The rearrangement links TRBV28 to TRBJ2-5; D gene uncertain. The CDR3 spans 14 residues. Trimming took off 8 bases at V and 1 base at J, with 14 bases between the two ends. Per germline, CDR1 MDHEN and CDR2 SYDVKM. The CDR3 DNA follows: TGTGCCAGCTCCTTACACGACCCCCAAGAGACCCAGTACTTC. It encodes CASSLHDPQETQYF.